These T cell receptor beta chains were read from a single sample in a study of T cell changes during pregnancy in multiple sclerosis. TCRdb's table, derived via immunoSEQ multiplex PCR, lists solely in-frame clones and lacks some. The sample holds approximately 24,000 clones, more than 90% seen once. The sequences come from CD8+ T cells from peripheral blood mononuclear cells, collected in the third trimester of pregnancy. The receptors originated from a female donor in good health, enrolled as a control in a pregnancy study. Both conserved end residues are part of each CDR3. The D gene is left open where the match is weak. Not every row has a clone size; where given, it reads once, few, many or a size class.

D gene	V gene	J gene	clone size	CDR3 DNA	CDR3 protein
TRBD2	TRBV28	TRBJ2-7	NA	TGTGCCAGCAGGCGGACTAGCGGGAGGCTCGACGAGCAGTACTTC	CASRRTSGRLDEQYF
TRBD1	TRBV9	TRBJ1-2	once	TGTGCCAGCAGCGCTCCGGGACAGGGGGCTAACCATGGCTACACCTTC	CASSAPGQGANHGYTF
TRBD1	TRBV28	TRBJ1-2	NA	TGTGCCATCGGAACAGGGGTTGACTATGGCTACACCTTC	CAIGTGVDYGYTF
NA	TRBV7-9	TRBJ2-1	NA	TGTGCCAGCAGCCCCTCCGAGGTTTCCTACAATGAGCAGTTCTTC	CASSPSEVSYNEQFF
NA	TRBV7-8	TRBJ1-2	NA	TGTGCCAGCAGCCAGACCCGGGGATCATATGGCTACACCTTC	CASSQTRGSYGYTF
NA	TRBV11-3	TRBJ1-6	NA	TGTGCCAGCAGTTTTAGGGAGGAGATGAGTAATTCACCCCTCCACTTT	CASSFREEMSNSPLHF
TRBD1	TRBV6-1	TRBJ1-2	NA	TGTGCCAGCAGTGAAACCGGGACAGGGAAAGGCTACACCTTC	CASSETGTGKGYTF
NA	TRBV9	TRBJ2-1	once	TGTGCCAGCAGCCCAGAGGGCAGTTACAATGAGCAGTTCTTC	CASSPEGSYNEQFF
NA	TRBV5-6	TRBJ2-6	NA	TGTGCCAGCAGCTTTACATCTGGGGCCAACGTCCTGACTTTC	CASSFTSGANVLTF
NA	TRBV28	TRBJ1-5	few	TGTGCCAGCACCCTCCGGGACGGAGGGGTCAATCAGCCCCAGCATTTT	CASTLRDGGVNQPQHF
NA	TRBV29-1	TRBJ2-7	NA	TGCAGCGTGGGGGGAACGTGGGAGCAGTACTTC	CSVGGTWEQYF
TRBD1	TRBV11-2	TRBJ2-2	NA	TGTGCCAGCAGCTTACCCGGGACAGGGCGTACCGGGGAGCTGTTTTTT	CASSLPGTGRTGELFF
TRBD2	TRBV9	TRBJ2-3	NA	TGTGCCAGCAGTAGGGGCGGGAGGGCCTCAGATACGCAGTATTTT	CASSRGGRASDTQYF
NA	TRBV2	TRBJ1-5	NA	TGTGCCAGCAGTGGTTCTGAACCTGAGGATCAGCCCCAGCATTTT	CASSGSEPEDQPQHF
NA	TRBV9	TRBJ1-2	NA	TGTGCCAGCAGCTCAAGCGTAGGGGCGTATGGCTACACCTTC	CASSSSVGAYGYTF
NA	TRBV5-6	TRBJ2-1	NA	TGTGCCAGCAGCGCCGTGGCGGGGATCAATGAGCAGTTCTTC	CASSAVAGINEQFF
TRBD2	TRBV27	TRBJ2-7	NA	TGTGCCAGCAGTTTAACACTAGCGGAAAGCTCCTACGAGCAGTACTTC	CASSLTLAESSYEQYF
NA	TRBV5-6	TRBJ2-7	NA	TGTGCCAGCAGCTTGGCCGGGAGCCACGAGCAGTACTTC	CASSLAGSHEQYF
TRBD1	TRBV23-1	TRBJ1-2	NA	TGCGCCAGCAGTCAGCCGGGACAGGGGAGACCCTATTATGGCTACACCTTC	CASSQPGQGRPYYGYTF
NA	TRBV2	TRBJ2-7	NA	TGTGCCAGCACAGTTGCGGACTCCTACGAGCAGTACTTC	CASTVADSYEQYF
NA	TRBV23-1	TRBJ1-1	NA	TGCGCCAGCAGTCAATCCCAGGGATCAACAACTGAAGCTTTCTTT	CASSQSQGSTTEAFF
NA	TRBV5-1	TRBJ2-7	NA	TGCGCCAGCAGCTTGGTGTCCCGGACACCGGACTACGAGCAGTACTTC	CASSLVSRTPDYEQYF
NA	TRBV27	TRBJ2-3	NA	TGTGCCAGCAGTTCCGTCCCCTCCCCCACAGATACGCAGTATTTT	CASSSVPSPTDTQYF
TRBD1	TRBV29-1	TRBJ1-1	NA	TGCAGCGTTGGGACAGGGTCTGAAGCTTTCTTT	CSVGTGSEAFF
NA	TRBV29-1	TRBJ2-1	NA	TGCAGCGTTGAACCAGGAACGACCTCCTACAATGAGCAGTTCTTC	CSVEPGTTSYNEQFF
NA	TRBV4-1	TRBJ2-1	once	TGCGCCAGCAGGGCTACAGGCCCTGAGCAGTTCTTC	CASRATGPEQFF
TRBD2	TRBV6-5	TRBJ2-1	NA	TGTGCCAGCAGTTACTCGGGGGGGGAGCAGTTCTTC	CASSYSGGEQFF
TRBD2	TRBV6-1	TRBJ2-1	NA	TGTGCCAGCAGCTCATCTAGCGGGAGGGCCGATGAGCAGTTCTTC	CASSSSSGRADEQFF
TRBD1	TRBV27	TRBJ2-7	NA	TGTGCCACCGAAGGACAGGGGAAGCGCGAGCAGTACTTC	CATEGQGKREQYF
TRBD2	TRBV28	TRBJ2-7	NA	TGTGCCAGCAGGGCTACCGCGGGGGGGGCCGCCGAGCAGTACTTC	CASRATAGGAAEQYF
TRBD2	TRBV4-2	TRBJ2-7	NA	TGTGCCAGCAGCCAAGATTCGGGGGGAGGCTCCTACGAGCAGTACTTC	CASSQDSGGGSYEQYF
NA	TRBV5-6	TRBJ2-7	NA	TGTGCCAGCAGCTCTCTAGCGCACGAGCAGTACTTC	CASSSLAHEQYF
TRBD2	TRBV7-7	TRBJ2-1	NA	TGTGCTAGCAGCTTATTGCTAGCGGACTACAATGAGCAGTTCTTC	CASSLLLADYNEQFF
NA	TRBV19	TRBJ2-7	NA	TGTGCCAGTAGCCCGATAGAAGGGAGCTCCTACGAGCAGTACTTC	CASSPIEGSSYEQYF
NA	TRBV14	TRBJ2-2	NA	TGTGCCAGCCGAACTGAGGGGACTGCTAACACCGGGGAGCTGTTTTTT	CASRTEGTANTGELFF